These T cell receptor beta chains were read from a single sample in a study of blood T cell repertoires in COVID-19. Repertoires were generated with immunoSEQ multiplex PCR, while TCRdb's copy carries only in-frame clones and drops some. The sample carries around 70,000 clones, more than 75% recorded once. The specimen sequenced was peripheral blood. These receptors all come from a woman younger than 30 with acute or convalescent COVID-19. Each CDR3 is given with its conserved first and last residue. Each record gives: clone size, J gene, D gene, V gene, CDR3 DNA, CDR3 protein. D genes are given only for firm matches. Clone size is not always given. Where it is, it says once, few, many or a class for expanded clones.

NA | TRBJ1-5 | NA | TRBV19 | TGTGCCAGTAGTAACCACGGGACTGGGGTCGTTCAGCCCCAGCATTTT | CASSNHGTGVVQPQHF
NA | TRBJ1-4 | TRBD1 | TRBV6-5 | TGTGCCAGCAGTTACACTCGGGACAGGGGCGAAAAACTGTTTTTT | CASSYTRDRGEKLFF
NA | TRBJ1-2 | NA | TRBV5-1 | TGCGCCAGCAGTCCGGACAGTTTTTATGGCTACACCTTC | CASSPDSFYGYTF
NA | TRBJ2-2 | NA | TRBV28 | TGTGCCAGCAGTTTCGCCGGGGAGAGCACCGGGGAGCTGTTTTTT | CASSFAGESTGELFF
NA | TRBJ2-1 | TRBD2 | TRBV28 | TGTGCCAGCAGTGTTACTAGCGGGAGGGCTGAGCAGTTCTTC | CASSVTSGRAEQFF
NA | TRBJ1-1 | TRBD1 | TRBV5-1 | TGCGCCAGCAGCCAGGGACAGCGAAACACTGAAGCTTTCTTT | CASSQGQRNTEAFF
NA | TRBJ1-2 | NA | TRBV6-5 | TGTGCCAGCAGTTACTCGTTTAGATTAGATGGCTACACCTTC | CASSYSFRLDGYTF
NA | TRBJ1-3 | NA | TRBV2 | TGTGCCAGCAGTGAGCCGGGAATGGGCCGAAACACCATATATTTT | CASSEPGMGRNTIYF
NA | TRBJ2-5 | NA | TRBV5-5 | TGTGCCAGCAGCGGGGCGTTGGAGACCCAGTACTTC | CASSGALETQYF
NA | TRBJ2-1 | TRBD2 | TRBV6-5 | TGTGCCAGCAGTTGGACTAGCGGGGCCCAGGGAAATGAGCAGTTCTTC | CASSWTSGAQGNEQFF
NA | TRBJ2-1 | NA | TRBV3-1/TRBV3-2 | TGTGCCAGCAGCCAAGTGCGGGGCGACTACAATGAGCAGTTCTTC | CASSQVRGDYNEQFF
NA | TRBJ1-4 | NA | TRBV19 | TGTGCCAGTAGTCCGCTGGGCCAGGGATCAACTAATGAAAAACTGTTTTTT | CASSPLGQGSTNEKLFF
NA | TRBJ1-2 | NA | TRBV29-1 | TGCAGCGTTGAAGGGGTGACAAGTGGCTACACCTTC | CSVEGVTSGYTF
few | TRBJ2-7 | NA | TRBV30 | TGTGCCGGAGGGGACTTCCCGGACGAGCAGTACTTC | CAGGDFPDEQYF
NA | TRBJ1-6 | TRBD1 | TRBV27 | TGTGCCAGCCGGCCCGGGACAGGCGGCCGGAATTCACCCCTCCACTTT | CASRPGTGGRNSPLHF
NA | TRBJ2-7 | NA | TRBV5-6 | TGTGCCAGCAGCTTCGGTCAGGGTGGGTTTTACGAGCAGTACTTC | CASSFGQGGFYEQYF